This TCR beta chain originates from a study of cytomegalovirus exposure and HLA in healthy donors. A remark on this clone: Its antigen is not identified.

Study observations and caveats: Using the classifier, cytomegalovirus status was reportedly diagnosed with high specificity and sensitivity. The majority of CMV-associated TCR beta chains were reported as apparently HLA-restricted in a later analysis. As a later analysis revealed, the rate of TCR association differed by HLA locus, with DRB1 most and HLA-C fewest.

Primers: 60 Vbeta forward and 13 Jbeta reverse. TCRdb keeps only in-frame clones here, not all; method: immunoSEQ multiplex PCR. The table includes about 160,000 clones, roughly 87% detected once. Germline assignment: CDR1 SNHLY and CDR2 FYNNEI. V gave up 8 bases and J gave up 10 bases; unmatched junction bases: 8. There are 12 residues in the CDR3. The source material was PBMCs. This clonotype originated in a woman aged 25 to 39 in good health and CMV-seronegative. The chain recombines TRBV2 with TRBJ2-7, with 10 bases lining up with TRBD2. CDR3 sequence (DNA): TGTGCCAGCGGAACTAGCGGGACCGCCCAGTACTTC. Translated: CASGTSGTAQYF.